A single sample gave rise to the 19 T cell receptor beta chains below, sequenced in a study of cytomegalovirus exposure and HLA in healthy donors. 60 Vbeta and 13 Jbeta primers were used in PCR. The data were produced by immunoSEQ multiplex PCR, yet TCRdb's version contains in-frame clones alone and is incomplete. Here the sample spans roughly 100,000 clones, over 65% being singletons. The specimen sequenced was PBMCs. Source of these receptors: a woman aged 55-70 years in good health and CMV-seronegative.

This clone was recorded once. The chain joins TRBV15 to TRBJ2-1; a weak D match, TRBD1 (5 bases). The CDR3 runs 13 residues. The V and J ends lost 3 bases and 8 bases respectively, with 11 bases between them. CDR1 LNHNV and CDR2 YYDKDF come from the germline V gene (reference sequence). CDR3 DNA sequence: TGTGCCACCAGCAGGGGGCGCTCTGATGAGCAGTTCTTC. It encodes CATSRGRSDEQFF.

CDR3 DNA sequence: TGTGCCAGCAGGGACAGAGTTTTAGAGACCCAGTACTTC. Translating gives CASRDRVLETQYF. The chain couples TRBV27 to TRBJ2-5, with D perhaps matching TRBD1 (6 bases). V was shortened by 6 bases and J by 4 bases, with 12 bases between the two germline ends. The CDR3 covers 13 residues. CDR1 is MNHEY and CDR2 is SMNVEV in the germline V gene (reference sequence).

V is TRBV5-6 and J is TRBJ1-2; D perhaps matches TRBD1 (6 bases). V dropped 6 bases and J dropped 4 bases, with 7 bases sitting between them. The CDR3 consists of 11 residues. The V gene's germline CDR1 is SGHDT and CDR2 YYEEEE. The CDR3 here is CASKGVYGYTF. The CDR3 nucleotides are TGTGCCAGCAAGGGGGTCTATGGCTACACCTTC.

The CDR3 here is CASTPPGLAYEQFF. The DNA for the CDR3 is TGTGCCAGCACCCCGCCGGGACTAGCGTATGAGCAGTTCTTC. This sequence joins TRBV9 and TRBJ2-1; 10 bases agree with TRBD2. CDR1 and CDR2 (germline): SGDLS, YYNGEE. The CDR3 has 14 residues. The V and J ends lost 6 bases and 8 bases, in that order; junction bases with no gene match: 8. Filled out from reference TRBV9 and TRBJ2-1, the complete variable domain reads DSGVTQTPKHLITATGQRVTLRCSPRSGDLSVYWYQQSLDQGLQFLIQYYNGEERAKGNILERFSAQQFPDLHSELNLSSLELGDSALYFCASTPPGLAYEQFFGPGTRLTVL.

This chain connects TRBV27 to TRBJ2-3; D gene ambiguous. CDR1 MNHEY and CDR2 SMNVEV come from the germline V gene (reference sequence). V lost 10 bases to trimming and J lost 4 bases, with 9 bases between them. The CDR3 totals 11 residues. The CDR3 DNA is TGTGCCACCCTGTTAGCAGATACGCAGTATTTT. Protein: CATLLADTQYF.

This chain joins TRBV5-1 and TRBJ2-5, with 13 nucleotides matching TRBD2. The J segment lost 2 bases and the V segment lost 3 bases, leaving 7 bases of the junction unmatched. The CDR3 covers 17 residues. Germline values: CDR1 SGHRS, CDR2 YFSETQ. Here the CDR3 DNA reads TGCGCCAGCAGCTCGAGGACTAGCGGGGGAGCTCAAGAGACCCAGTACTTC. This translates into CASSSRTSGGAQETQYF.

The rearrangement links TRBV5-4 to TRBJ1-4; 9 bases fit TRBD1. The CDR3 covers 15 residues. Germline V gene data show CDR1 as SGHNT and CDR2 as YYREEE (reference sequence). J lost 5 bases, V lost 4 bases, and 6 bases had no gene match. CDR3 DNA: TGTGCCAGCAGCCTGGACAGGGGAGGAAATGAAAAACTGTTTTTT. Protein product: CASSLDRGGNEKLFF.

In this sample, this clone turned up a few times. This chain uses TRBV4-3 with TRBJ2-7; 13 positions match TRBD2. Germline assignment: CDR1 LGHNA and CDR2 YSLEER. V lost 2 bases and J lost 7; bases outside the gene matches: 5. This CDR3 is 15 amino acids long. The DNA of the CDR3 is TGCGCCAGCAGCCAAACTAGCGGGAGGGGTGAGGAGCAGTACTTC. The encoded protein is CASSQTSGRGEEQYF.

This clone is a singleton in its sample. This chain links TRBV25-1 with TRBJ1-1; TRBD1 matches 10 bases. Unmatched junction bases numbered 7, after V lost 7 bases and J lost 5 bases. The V gene's germline CDR1 is MGHDK and CDR2 SYGVNS. The CDR3 consists of 14 residues. The CDR3 reads CASTRQGAYTEAFF. CDR3 coding DNA: TGTGCCAGCACCCGACAGGGGGCGTATACTGAAGCTTTCTTT.

The chain carries TRBV7-2 and TRBJ2-1; tentative D call: TRBD2 (5 bases). Trimming stripped 3 bases from V and 12 bases from J, with 15 bases between. The germline V gene has CDR1 SGHTA and CDR2 FQGNSA. This CDR3 contains 13 residues. As DNA, the CDR3 is TGTGCCAGCAGCTTCGACCGGTCGGCGGGGCAGTTCTTC. This encodes CASSFDRSAGQFF.

The gene calls are TRBV4-1 and TRBJ2-7, with 8 bases identical to TRBD1. This CDR3 contains 14 residues. Germline CDR1 is MGHRA and CDR2 is YSYEKL. The trim removed 2 bases at V and 2 bases at J, leaving 2 bases unmatched. Written as DNA, the CDR3 is TGCGCCAGCAGCCAAAGGACAGGGCCCTACGAGCAGTACTTC. Translation: CASSQRTGPYEQYF.

The rearrangement links TRBV13 to TRBJ2-1, with 15 bases fitting TRBD2. The length of the CDR3 is 19 residues. J was trimmed by 0 bases and V by 5 bases; bases with no gene match: 8. Per germline, CDR1 PRHDT and CDR2 FYEKMQ (reference sequence). CDR3 DNA: TGTGCCAGCAGCACGGGACTAGCGGGGGGACGGAGCTCCTACAATGAGCAGTTCTTC. It yields the protein CASSTGLAGGRSSYNEQFF. Looking up the rest from reference TRBV13 and TRBJ2-1 gives the full variable domain: AAGVIQSPRHLIKEKRETATLKCYPIPRHDTVYWYQQGPGQDPQFLISFYEKMQSDKGSIPDRFSAQQFSDYHSELNMSSLELGDSALYFCASSTGLAGGRSSYNEQFFGPGTRLTVL.

CDR3 in amino acids: CASSLGRGTASYEQYF. The DNA for the CDR3 is TGTGCCAGCAGCTTAGGCCGGGGGACAGCATCCTACGAGCAGTACTTC. This chain joins TRBV7-9 and TRBJ2-7; perhaps TRBD1 as D (7 bases). V was trimmed by 1 base and J by 1 base, leaving 14 bases between them. Germline V gives CDR1 SEHNR, CDR2 FQNEAQ (reference sequence). The CDR3 sequence is 16 residues long. Using reference TRBV7-9 and TRBJ2-7 for the parts outside the CDR3, the full variable domain is DTGVSQNPRHKITKRGQNVTFRCDPISEHNRLYWYRQTLGQGPEFLTYFQNEAQLEKSRLLSDRFSAERPKGSFSTLEIQRTEQGDSAMYLCASSLGRGTASYEQYFGPGTRLTVT.

The V call is TRBV6-1, the J call TRBJ2-7; 7 nucleotides agree with TRBD1. Germline V gives CDR1 MNHNS, CDR2 SASEGT. The J segment lost 3 bases and the V segment lost 4 bases, leaving 3 bases of the junction unmatched. CDR3 length: 13 residues. CDR3 in DNA: TGTGCCAGCAGTGGGACAGGATTCTACGAGCAGTACTTC. Protein: CASSGTGFYEQYF.

This clone has only one observation. The chain is built from TRBV16 and TRBJ2-7; a possible D gene is TRBD1 (6 bases). Looked up from germline, CDR1 is KGHSY and CDR2 is FQNENV. Trimming cost V 0 bases and J 5 bases, with 17 bases left between them. The length of the CDR3 is 16 residues. In nucleotides, the CDR3 is TGTGCCAGCAGCCAATCCGGTCAGGGGCCCCTTAACGAGCAGTACTTC. Amino acids: CASSQSGQGPLNEQYF. The full variable domain, with the rest looked up from reference TRBV16 and TRBJ2-7, is GEEVAQTPKHLVRGEGQKAKLYCAPIKGHSYVFWYQQVLKNEFKFLISFQNENVFDETGMPKERFSAKCLPNSPCSLEIQATKLEDSAVYFCASSQSGQGPLNEQYFGPGTRLTVT.

The chain links TRBV4-1 to TRBJ2-1, with TRBD2 as a possible D gene (5 bases). V was pared by 1 base and J by 1 base, with 11 bases between. This CDR3 has 16 amino acids. Germline V gives CDR1 MGHRA, CDR2 YSYEKL. CDR3 sequence: CASSQVAIKSYNEQFF. The CDR3 nucleotides are TGCGCCAGCAGCCAAGTAGCGATAAAATCCTACAATGAGCAGTTCTTC.

The chain links TRBV18 to TRBJ2-7; 7 nucleotides align to TRBD2. This CDR3 contains 13 residues. The germline V gene encodes CDR1 KGHSH and CDR2 LQKENI. V shed 1 base and J 9 bases; nucleotides not matched to a gene: 6. Here the CDR3 DNA reads TGTGCCAGCTCACCACGCGGACTAGAGCGGCAGTACTTC. It translates to CASSPRGLERQYF. Full variable domain (missing parts from reference TRBV18 and TRBJ2-7): NAGVMQNPRHLVRRRGQEARLRCSPMKGHSHVYWYRQLPEEGLKFMVYLQKENIIDESGMPKERFSAEFPKEGPSILRIQQVVRGDSAAYFCASSPRGLERQYFGPGTRLTVT.

V usage is TRBV5-1 and J usage is TRBJ1-4, with 10 bases that match TRBD1. J gave up 0 bases and V 1 base, and 9 bases lay outside the gene matches. There are 19 residues in the CDR3. CDR1 SGHRS and CDR2 YFSETQ come from the germline V gene. In nucleotides, the CDR3 is TGCGCCAGCAGCTTGCCCTGGACAGGGGGAGATGCAACTAATGAAAAACTGTTTTTT. Amino acid sequence: CASSLPWTGGDATNEKLFF.

This clone occurred once. The rearrangement uses TRBV4-3 and TRBJ1-2, with 11 bases that match TRBD1. This CDR3 comprises 15 residues. The ends lost 1 base at V and 5 bases at J; junction bases unmatched: 3. CDR1 is LGHNA and CDR2 is YSLEER in the germline V gene. This CDR3 reads CASSQARDRGYGYTF. The CDR3 nucleotides are TGCGCCAGCAGCCAAGCCCGGGACAGGGGGTATGGCTACACCTTC.